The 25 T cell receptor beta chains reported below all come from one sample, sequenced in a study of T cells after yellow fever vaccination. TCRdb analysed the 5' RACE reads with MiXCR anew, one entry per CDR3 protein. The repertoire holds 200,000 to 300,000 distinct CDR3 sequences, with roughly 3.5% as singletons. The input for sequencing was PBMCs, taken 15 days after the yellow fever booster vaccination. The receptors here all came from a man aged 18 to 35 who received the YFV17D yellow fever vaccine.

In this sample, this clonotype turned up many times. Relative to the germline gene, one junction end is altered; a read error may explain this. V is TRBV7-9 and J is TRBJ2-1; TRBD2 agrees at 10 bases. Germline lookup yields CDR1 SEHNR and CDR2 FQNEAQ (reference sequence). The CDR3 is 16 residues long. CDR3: CASTLHLAGVNNEQFF. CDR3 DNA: TGTGCCAGCACCTTACACCTAGCGGGGGTTAACAATGAGCAGTTCTTC.

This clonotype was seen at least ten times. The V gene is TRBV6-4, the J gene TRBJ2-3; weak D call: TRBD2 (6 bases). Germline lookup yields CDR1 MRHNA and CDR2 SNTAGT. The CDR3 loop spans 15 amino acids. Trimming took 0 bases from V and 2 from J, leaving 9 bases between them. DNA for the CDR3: TGTGCCAGCAGTGACTCGTCTAGCGCCACAGATACGCAGTATTTT. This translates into CASSDSSSATDTQYF.

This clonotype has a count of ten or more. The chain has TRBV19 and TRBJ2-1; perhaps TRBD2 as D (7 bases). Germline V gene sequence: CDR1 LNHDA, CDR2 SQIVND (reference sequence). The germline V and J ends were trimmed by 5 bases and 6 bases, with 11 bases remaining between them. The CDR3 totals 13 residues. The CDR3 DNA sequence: TGTGCCAGTAGTCAGGGAGGGGGCAATGAGCAGTTCTTC. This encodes CASSQGGGNEQFF.

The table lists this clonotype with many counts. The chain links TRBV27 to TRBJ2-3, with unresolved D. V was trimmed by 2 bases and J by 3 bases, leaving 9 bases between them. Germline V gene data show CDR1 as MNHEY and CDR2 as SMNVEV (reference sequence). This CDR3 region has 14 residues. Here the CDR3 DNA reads TGTGCCAGCAGTTTACTCGTCACTACAGATACGCAGTATTTT. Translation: CASSLLVTTDTQYF.

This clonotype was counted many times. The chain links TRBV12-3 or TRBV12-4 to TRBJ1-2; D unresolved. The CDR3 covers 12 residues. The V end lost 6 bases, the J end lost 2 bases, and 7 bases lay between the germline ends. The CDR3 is CASSPDNYGYTF. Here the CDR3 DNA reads TGTGCCAGCAGCCCGGACAACTATGGCTACACCTTC.

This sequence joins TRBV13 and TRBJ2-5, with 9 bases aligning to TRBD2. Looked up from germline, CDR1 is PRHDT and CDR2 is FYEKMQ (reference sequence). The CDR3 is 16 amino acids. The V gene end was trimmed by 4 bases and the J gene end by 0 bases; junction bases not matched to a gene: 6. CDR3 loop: CASSSRLAAYQETQYF. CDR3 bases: TGTGCCAGCAGCTCTCGACTAGCGGCGTACCAAGAGACCCAGTACTTC.

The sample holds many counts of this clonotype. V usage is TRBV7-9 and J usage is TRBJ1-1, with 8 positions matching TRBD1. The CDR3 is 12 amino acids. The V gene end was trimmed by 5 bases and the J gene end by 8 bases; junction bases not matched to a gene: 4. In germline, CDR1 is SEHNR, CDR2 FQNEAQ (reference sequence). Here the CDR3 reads CASSRGQAEAFF. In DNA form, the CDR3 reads TGTGCCAGCAGCCGGGGACAGGCAGAAGCTTTCTTT.

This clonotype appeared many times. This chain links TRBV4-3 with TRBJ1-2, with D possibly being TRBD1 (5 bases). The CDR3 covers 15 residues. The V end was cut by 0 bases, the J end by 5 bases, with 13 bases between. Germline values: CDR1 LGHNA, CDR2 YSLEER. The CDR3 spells CASSQDWGISYGYTF. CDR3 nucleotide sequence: TGCGCCAGCAGCCAAGATTGGGGGATTTCGTATGGCTACACCTTC.

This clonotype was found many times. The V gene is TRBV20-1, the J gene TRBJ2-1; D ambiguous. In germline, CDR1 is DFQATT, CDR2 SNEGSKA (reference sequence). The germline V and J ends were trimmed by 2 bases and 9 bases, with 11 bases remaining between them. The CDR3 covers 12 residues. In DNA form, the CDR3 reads TGCAGTGCTAGACGGCTGGAAAGTGAGCAGTTCTTC. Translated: CSARRLESEQFF.

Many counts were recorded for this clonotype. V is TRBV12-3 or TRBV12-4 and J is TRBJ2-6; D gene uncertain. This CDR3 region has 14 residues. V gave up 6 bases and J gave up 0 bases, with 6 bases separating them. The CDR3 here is CASRTNSGANVLTF. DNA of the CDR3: TGTGCCAGCAGGACGAACTCTGGGGCCAACGTCCTGACTTTC.

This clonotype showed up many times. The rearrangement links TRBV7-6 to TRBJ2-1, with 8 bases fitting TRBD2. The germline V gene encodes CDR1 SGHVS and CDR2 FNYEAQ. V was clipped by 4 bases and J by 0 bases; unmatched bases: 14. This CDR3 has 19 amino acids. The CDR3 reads CASSSFPAGGRSSYNEQFF. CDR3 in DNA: TGTGCCAGCAGCTCGTTCCCGGCGGGGGGTCGGAGCTCCTACAATGAGCAGTTCTTC.

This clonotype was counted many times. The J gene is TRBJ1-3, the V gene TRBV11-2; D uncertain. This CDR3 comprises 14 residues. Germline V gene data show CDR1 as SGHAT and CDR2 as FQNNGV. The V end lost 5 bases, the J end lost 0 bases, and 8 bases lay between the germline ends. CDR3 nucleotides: TGTGCCAGCAGCCAGAGCCACTCTGGAAACACCATATATTTT. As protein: CASSQSHSGNTIYF. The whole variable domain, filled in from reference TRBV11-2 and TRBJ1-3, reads EAGVAQSPRYKIIEKRQSVAFWCNPISGHATLYWYQQILGQGPKLLIQFQNNGVVDDSQLPKDRFSAERLKGVDSTLKIQPAKLEDSAVYLCASSQSHSGNTIYFGEGSWLTVV.

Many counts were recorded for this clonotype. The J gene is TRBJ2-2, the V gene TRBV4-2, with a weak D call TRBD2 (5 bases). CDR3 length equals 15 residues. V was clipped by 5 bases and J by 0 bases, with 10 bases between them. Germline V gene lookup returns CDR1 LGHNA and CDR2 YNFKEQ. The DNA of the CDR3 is TGTGCCAGCAGCACCGGGATCCCGAACACCGGGGAGCTGTTTTTT. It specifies CASSTGIPNTGELFF.

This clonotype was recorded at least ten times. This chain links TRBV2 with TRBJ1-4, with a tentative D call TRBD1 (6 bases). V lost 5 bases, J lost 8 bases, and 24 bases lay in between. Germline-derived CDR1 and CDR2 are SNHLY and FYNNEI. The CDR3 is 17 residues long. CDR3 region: CASSPLRDIPHGEKLFF. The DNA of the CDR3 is TGTGCCAGCAGTCCACTCCGGGACATCCCCCACGGGGAAAAACTGTTTTTT. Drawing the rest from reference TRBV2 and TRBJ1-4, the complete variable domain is EPEVTQTPSHQVTQMGQEVILRCVPISNHLYFYWYRQILGQKVEFLVSFYNNEISEKSEIFDDQFSVERPDGSNFTLKIRSTKLEDSAMYFCASSPLRDIPHGEKLFFGSGTQLSVL.

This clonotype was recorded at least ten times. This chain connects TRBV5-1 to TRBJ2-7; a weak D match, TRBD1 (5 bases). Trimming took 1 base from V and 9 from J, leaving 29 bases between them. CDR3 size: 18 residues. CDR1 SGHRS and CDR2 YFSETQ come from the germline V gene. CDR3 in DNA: TGCGCCAGCAGCTTGAAGGCGGTTCGTGACAGTACTTTCCTGGGGCAGTACTTC. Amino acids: CASSLKAVRDSTFLGQYF. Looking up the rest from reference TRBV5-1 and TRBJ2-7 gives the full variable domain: KAGVTQTPRYLIKTRGQQVTLSCSPISGHRSVSWYQQTPGQGLQFLFEYFSETQRNKGNFPGRFSGRQFSNSRSEMNVSTLELGDSALYLCASSLKAVRDSTFLGQYFGPGTRLTVT.

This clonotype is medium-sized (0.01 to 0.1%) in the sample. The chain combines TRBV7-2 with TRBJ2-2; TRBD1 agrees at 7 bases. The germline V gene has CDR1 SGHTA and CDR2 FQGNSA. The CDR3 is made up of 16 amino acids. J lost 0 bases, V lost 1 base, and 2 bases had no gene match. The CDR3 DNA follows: TGTGCCAGCAGCTTAGTAGGGGGCGCGAACACCGGGGAGCTGTTTTTT. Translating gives CASSLVGGANTGELFF.

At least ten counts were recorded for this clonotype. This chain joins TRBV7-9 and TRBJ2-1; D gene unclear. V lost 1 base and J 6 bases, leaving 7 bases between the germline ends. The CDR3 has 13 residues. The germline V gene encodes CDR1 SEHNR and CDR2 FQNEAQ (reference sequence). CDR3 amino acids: CASSLVGSNEQFF. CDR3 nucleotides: TGTGCCAGCAGCTTAGTAGGATCCAATGAGCAGTTCTTC.

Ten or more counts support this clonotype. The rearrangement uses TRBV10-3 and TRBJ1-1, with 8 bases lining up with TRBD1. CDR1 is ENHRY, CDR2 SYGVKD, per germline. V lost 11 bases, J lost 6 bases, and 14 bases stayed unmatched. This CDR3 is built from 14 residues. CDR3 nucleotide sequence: TGTGCCGTCTACGCCGGGACAGGCGTCCCTGAAGCTTTCTTT. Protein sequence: CAVYAGTGVPEAFF.

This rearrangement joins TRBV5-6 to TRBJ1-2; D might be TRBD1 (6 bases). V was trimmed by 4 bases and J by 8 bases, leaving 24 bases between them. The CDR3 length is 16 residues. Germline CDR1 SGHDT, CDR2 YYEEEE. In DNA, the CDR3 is TGTGCCAGCAGCCCCACAGGGTTCGGCACTCTGAGGGGCTACACCTTC. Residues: CASSPTGFGTLRGYTF.

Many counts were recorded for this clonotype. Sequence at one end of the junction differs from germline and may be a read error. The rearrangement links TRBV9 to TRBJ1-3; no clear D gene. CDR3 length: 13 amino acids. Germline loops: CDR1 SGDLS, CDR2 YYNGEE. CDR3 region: CASAPNNGYTIYF. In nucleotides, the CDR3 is TGTGCCAGCGCGCCCAACAATGGATACACCATATATTTT.

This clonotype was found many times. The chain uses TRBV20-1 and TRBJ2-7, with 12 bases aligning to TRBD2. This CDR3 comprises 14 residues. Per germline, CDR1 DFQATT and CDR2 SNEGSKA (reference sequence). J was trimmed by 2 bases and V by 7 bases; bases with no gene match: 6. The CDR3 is CSVLWTSGAYEQYF. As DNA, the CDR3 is TGCAGTGTCCTCTGGACTAGCGGGGCCTACGAGCAGTACTTC.

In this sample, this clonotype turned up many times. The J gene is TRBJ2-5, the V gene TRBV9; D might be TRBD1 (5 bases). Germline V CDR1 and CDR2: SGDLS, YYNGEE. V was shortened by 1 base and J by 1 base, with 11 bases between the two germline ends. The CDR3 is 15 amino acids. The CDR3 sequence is CASSVMDTIQETQYF. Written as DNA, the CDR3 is TGTGCCAGCAGCGTAATGGACACTATCCAAGAGACCCAGTACTTC.

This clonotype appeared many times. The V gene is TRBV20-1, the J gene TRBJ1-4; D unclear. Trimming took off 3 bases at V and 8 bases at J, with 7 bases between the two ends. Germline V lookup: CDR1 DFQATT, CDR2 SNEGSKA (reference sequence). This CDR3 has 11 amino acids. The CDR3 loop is CSASWQEKLFF. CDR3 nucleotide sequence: TGCAGTGCTAGTTGGCAGGAAAAACTGTTTTTT.

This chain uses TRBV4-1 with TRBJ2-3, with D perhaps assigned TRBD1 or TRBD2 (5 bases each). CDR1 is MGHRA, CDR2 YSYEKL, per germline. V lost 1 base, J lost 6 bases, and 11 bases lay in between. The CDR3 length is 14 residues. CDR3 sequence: CASSQVGEGDTQYF. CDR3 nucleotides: TGCGCCAGCAGCCAAGTGGGGGAAGGGGATACGCAGTATTTT.

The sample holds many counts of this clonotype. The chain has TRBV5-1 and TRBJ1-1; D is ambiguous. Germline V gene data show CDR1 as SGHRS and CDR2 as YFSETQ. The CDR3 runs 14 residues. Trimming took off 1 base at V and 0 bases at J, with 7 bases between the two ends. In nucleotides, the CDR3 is TGCGCCAGCAGCTTGACCCGGTTGAACACTGAAGCTTTCTTT. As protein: CASSLTRLNTEAFF. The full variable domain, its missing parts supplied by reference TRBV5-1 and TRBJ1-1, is KAGVTQTPRYLIKTRGQQVTLSCSPISGHRSVSWYQQTPGQGLQFLFEYFSETQRNKGNFPGRFSGRQFSNSRSEMNVSTLELGDSALYLCASSLTRLNTEAFFGQGTRLTVV.